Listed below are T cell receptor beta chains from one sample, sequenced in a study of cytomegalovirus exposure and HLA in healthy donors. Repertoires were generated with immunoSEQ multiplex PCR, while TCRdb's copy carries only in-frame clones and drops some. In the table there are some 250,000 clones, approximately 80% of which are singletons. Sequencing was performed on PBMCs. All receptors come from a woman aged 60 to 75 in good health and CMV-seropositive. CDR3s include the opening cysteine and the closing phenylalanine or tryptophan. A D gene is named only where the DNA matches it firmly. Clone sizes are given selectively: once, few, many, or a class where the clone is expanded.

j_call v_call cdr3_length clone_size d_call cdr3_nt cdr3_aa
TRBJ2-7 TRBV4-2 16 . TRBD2 TGTGCCAGCAGCCCCAGGGCCGGGACTAGCGGTTACGAGCAGTACTTC CASSPRAGTSGYEQYF
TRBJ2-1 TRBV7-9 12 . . TGTGCCAGCAGCACAACTAGAAACCAGCAGTTCTTC CASSTTRNQQFF
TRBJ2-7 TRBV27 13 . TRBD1 TGTGCCAGCAGTTTGGACAGGGGATACGAGCAGTACTTC CASSLDRGYEQYF
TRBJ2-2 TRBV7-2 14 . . TGTGCCAGCAGCTCTCTAGGAGGGACCGGGGAGCTGTTTTTT CASSSLGGTGELFF
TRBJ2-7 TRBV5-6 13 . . TGTGCCAGCAGCTCGGACAGCTCCTACGAGCAGTACTTC CASSSDSSYEQYF
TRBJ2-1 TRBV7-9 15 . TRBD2 TGTGCCAGCAGCCCCCCTAGCGGATCCTACAATGAGCAGTTCTTC CASSPPSGSYNEQFF
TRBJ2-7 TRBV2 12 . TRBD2 TGTGCCAGCGGAGCGGGGGTCCACGAGCAGTACTTC CASGAGVHEQYF
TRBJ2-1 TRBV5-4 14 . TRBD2 TGTGCCAGCAACCCCTGGACTAGCGGGGGGGAGCAGTTCTTC CASNPWTSGGEQFF
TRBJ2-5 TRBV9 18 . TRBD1 TGTGCCAGCAGCTCCTACGTATTCGGACAGGGGAAACAAGAGACCCAGTACTTC CASSSYVFGQGKQETQYF
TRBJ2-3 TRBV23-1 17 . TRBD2 TGCGCCAGCAGTCCCCGGACTAGCGGAGATTTAAAAGATACGCAGTATTTT CASSPRTSGDLKDTQYF
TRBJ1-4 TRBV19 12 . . TGTGCCAGTAGTATAGTCCCGGGGAAACTGTTTTTT CASSIVPGKLFF
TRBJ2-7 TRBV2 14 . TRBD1 TGTGCCAGCAGCCTCGTCGGACAGGGGTACGAGCAGTACTTC CASSLVGQGYEQYF
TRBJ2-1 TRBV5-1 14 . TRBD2 TGCGCCAGCACCCTAGCGGCCTCCTACAATGAGCAGTTCTTC CASTLAASYNEQFF
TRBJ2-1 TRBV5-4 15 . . TGTGCCAGCAGCTTGGACAGAACCTCCTACAATGAGCAGTTCTTC CASSLDRTSYNEQFF
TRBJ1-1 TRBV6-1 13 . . TGTGCCAGCAGAAGACACAGGGACACTGAAGCTTTCTTT CASRRHRDTEAFF
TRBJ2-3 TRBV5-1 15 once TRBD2 TGCGCCAGCAGCAGATCTCTAGCGGGGGCAGATACGCAGTATTTT CASSRSLAGADTQYF
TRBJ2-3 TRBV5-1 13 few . TGCGCCAGCAGACGATGGAGCGCAGATACGCAGTATTTT CASRRWSADTQYF
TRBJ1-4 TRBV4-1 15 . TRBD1 TGCGCCAGCAGCCATAGCGGGACAGCTAATGAAAAACTGTTTTTT CASSHSGTANEKLFF
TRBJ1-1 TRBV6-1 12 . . TGTGCCAGCAGTGGCGGCAGGGTGGAAGCTTTCTTT CASSGGRVEAFF
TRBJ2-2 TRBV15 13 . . TGTGCCACCAGCAGGGGAGGAACCGGGGAGCTGTTTTTT CATSRGGTGELFF
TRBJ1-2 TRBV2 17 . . TGTGCCAGCAGTGAAACGGGCCAGGGATTATCGGACTATGGCTACACCTTC CASSETGQGLSDYGYTF